A single sample is the source of the 16 T cell receptor beta chains below, sequenced in a study of blood T cell repertoires in COVID-19. Generated by immunoSEQ multiplex PCR, the TCRdb table keeps only in-frame clones and is missing some. The data hold around 180,000 clones, with about 74% observed a single time. Material: peripheral blood. These receptor sequences come from a woman over 75 with acute or convalescent COVID-19.

V usage is TRBV6-4 and J usage is TRBJ2-3; 7 bases match TRBD2. Per the germline V gene, CDR1 is MRHNA and CDR2 is SNTAGT. The CDR3 consists of 15 residues. The V segment lost 3 bases and the J segment 2 bases; nucleotides outside the gene matches: 5. The CDR3 nucleotides are TGTGCCAGCAGTGAAGAAGCGGGAAACACAGATACGCAGTATTTT. This encodes CASSEEAGNTDTQYF.

The chain recombines TRBV2 with TRBJ1-5; D unresolved. This CDR3 contains 15 residues. The V end lost 3 bases, the J end lost 2 bases, and 11 bases lay between the germline ends. Germline CDR1 reads SNHLY; CDR2 reads FYNNEI. The CDR3 DNA reads TGTGCCAGCAGTGACGTGGTGCAGGGCAATCAGCCCCAGCATTTT. The encoded protein is CASSDVVQGNQPQHF.

This clone was detected once. The chain couples TRBV19 to TRBJ1-2, with no clear D. Trimming took 6 bases from V and 4 from J, leaving 12 bases between them. Germline CDR1 and CDR2: LNHDA and SQIVND (reference sequence). The CDR3 loop spans 13 amino acids. CDR3 region: CASSPGPSYGYTF. In DNA, the CDR3 is TGTGCCAGTAGCCCCGGTCCGAGCTATGGCTACACCTTC. The full variable domain, its missing parts supplied by reference TRBV19 and TRBJ1-2, is DGGITQSPKYLFRKEGQNVTLSCEQNLNHDAMYWYRQDPGQGLRLIYYSQIVNDFQKGDIAEGYSVSREKKESFPLTVTSAQKNPTAFYLCASSPGPSYGYTFGSGTRLTVV.

There are a few counts of this clone. The V and J genes are TRBV6-5 and TRBJ1-2; D unresolved. Germline V gene lookup returns CDR1 MNHEY and CDR2 SVGAGI. The CDR3 has 14 amino acids. Trimming removed 5 bases from V and 0 bases from J, with 10 bases in between. The CDR3 sequence: CASSKLTANYGYTF. In nucleotides, the CDR3 is TGTGCCAGCAGTAAACTTACAGCTAACTATGGCTACACCTTC.

The chain couples TRBV4-3 to TRBJ2-1, with D possibly TRBD2 on 6 matching bases. Germline V gene lookup returns CDR1 LGHNA and CDR2 YSLEER. V was cut by 0 bases and J by 7 bases, with 13 bases left in between. CDR3 length equals 15 residues. The CDR3 DNA reads TGCGCCAGCAGCCAAGAAGCGACTAGGACGAATGAGCAGTTCTTC. Translated, it gives CASSQEATRTNEQFF.

This clone occurred once. This sequence joins TRBV5-1 and TRBJ2-3, with 11 positions matching TRBD1. Trimming removed 2 bases from V and 0 bases from J; junction bases left unmatched: 2. The CDR3 extends over 16 amino acids. Per germline, CDR1 SGHRS and CDR2 YFSETQ. Here the CDR3 reads CASSLGQGASTDTQYF. The CDR3, as DNA: TGCGCCAGCAGCTTAGGACAGGGGGCTAGCACAGATACGCAGTATTTT.

The chain has TRBV5-1 and TRBJ1-1; D not certain. The CDR3 runs to 13 residues. Between the trimmed V and J ends, which lost 0 bases and 6 bases, there was a span of 9 bases. Looked up from germline, CDR1 is SGHRS and CDR2 is YFSETQ. CDR3 sequence: CASSLVPGSEAFF. CDR3 nucleotides: TGCGCCAGCAGCTTGGTCCCGGGGTCTGAAGCTTTCTTT.

V and J are TRBV11-3 and TRBJ2-2; tentative D call: TRBD2 (6 bases). V was shortened by 3 bases and J by 0 bases, with 8 bases between the two germline ends. CDR1 and CDR2 from the germline V gene are SGHNT and YENEEA. The CDR3 runs to 15 residues. The chain's CDR3 is CASSFGGANTGELFF. CDR3 in DNA: TGTGCCAGCAGCTTTGGCGGGGCGAACACCGGGGAGCTGTTTTTT.

The genes are TRBV28 and TRBJ1-6; no clear D. CDR3 length equals 16 residues. In germline, CDR1 is MDHEN, CDR2 SYDVKM. Trimming removed 10 bases from V and 0 bases from J, with 16 bases in between. Written as DNA, the CDR3 is TGTGCCACATACCAAATAGAGGGCTCCTATAATTCACCCCTCCACTTT. Translated, it gives CATYQIEGSYNSPLHF.

The chain combines TRBV10-2 with TRBJ2-7, with TRBD1 identical over 10 bases. CDR1 is WSHSY and CDR2 is SAAADI in the germline V gene. The CDR3 has 14 amino acids. J was trimmed by 6 bases and V by 7 bases; bases with no gene match: 9. This CDR3 is CASTGAGQGFEQYF. In DNA form, the CDR3 reads TGCGCCAGCACCGGGGCGGGACAGGGGTTCGAGCAGTACTTC.

The chain links TRBV18 to TRBJ2-5; 8 bases fit TRBD1. V lost 5 bases to trimming and J lost 7 bases; unmatched junction nucleotides: 9. The CDR3 is made up of 14 amino acids. Germline V gene lookup returns CDR1 KGHSH and CDR2 LQKENI. In DNA form, the CDR3 reads TGTGCCAGCTCAGTCTCGGGACAGGACGGGACCCAGTACTTC. It codes for CASSVSGQDGTQYF.

This chain connects TRBV2 to TRBJ2-7, with a possible D match to TRBD2 (7 bases). The length of the CDR3 is 17 residues. In germline, CDR1 is SNHLY, CDR2 FYNNEI. Between the trimmed V and J ends, which lost 4 bases and 6 bases, there was a span of 25 bases. The CDR3 nucleotides are TGTGCCAGCAGTGTTCAGGGGAGGGCCGAGATACATGCCGAGCAGTACTTC. Translated: CASSVQGRAEIHAEQYF.

The chain couples TRBV19 to TRBJ1-1; D may be TRBD1 (5 bases). V was pared by 4 bases and J by 1 base, with 7 bases between. The germline CDR1 and CDR2 sequences are LNHDA and SQIVND (reference sequence). The CDR3 consists of 13 residues. CDR3 DNA sequence: TGTGCCAGTAGTACAACAGGGAACACTGAAGCTTTCTTT. Its translation: CASSTTGNTEAFF. Filled out from reference TRBV19 and TRBJ1-1, the complete variable domain reads DGGITQSPKYLFRKEGQNVTLSCEQNLNHDAMYWYRQDPGQGLRLIYYSQIVNDFQKGDIAEGYSVSREKKESFPLTVTSAQKNPTAFYLCASSTTGNTEAFFGQGTRLTVV.

V gene TRBV7-2 combines with J gene TRBJ2-7; TRBD1 is a possible D gene (5 bases). The CDR3 loop spans 14 amino acids. The V gene lost 5 bases and the J gene lost 5 bases, with 16 bases spanning the gap. Germline assignment: CDR1 SGHTA and CDR2 FQGNSA. In DNA, the CDR3 is TGTGCCAGCAGCAAACCTACAGGTTCCAACGAGCAGTACTTC. The encoded protein is CASSKPTGSNEQYF.

This sequence joins TRBV2 and TRBJ1-2; a possible D gene is TRBD1 (6 bases). This CDR3 has 14 residues. Trimming stripped 6 bases from V and 4 bases from J, with 15 bases between. Germline CDR1 is SNHLY and CDR2 is FYNNEI. The CDR3 here is CASRDQGSAYGYTF. The CDR3 region has the DNA TGTGCCAGCAGAGACCAGGGGAGTGCCTATGGCTACACCTTC.

This clone was counted a single time. The chain has TRBV2 and TRBJ2-1, with TRBD1 as a possible D gene (5 bases). This CDR3 spans 13 amino acids. The V gene's germline CDR1 is SNHLY and CDR2 FYNNEI. Trimming took 6 bases from V and 7 from J, leaving 13 bases between them. CDR3 residues: CASSVTGINEQFF. DNA for the CDR3: TGTGCCAGCAGCGTTACAGGAATTAATGAGCAGTTCTTC.